This T cell receptor beta chain was identified in a study of T cell repertoires in cytomegalovirus infection. Comments on this clonotype: Its matching antigen is unknown.

In germline, CDR1 is MDHEN, CDR2 SYDVKM. V was cut by 8 bases and J by 0 bases, with 23 bases left in between. CDR3 size: 17 residues. General study points: Ex vivo responses were dominated by HLA-C-restricted CMV-specific TCR beta clonotypes.

TCRdb re-called the reads through MiXCR, storing one row per CDR3 protein. This sample has about 24,000 distinct CDR3 sequences; 20% to 25% occur once, and the top ten carry approximately 90%. The rearrangement joins TRBV28 to TRBJ2-7; D not resolved. This clonotype was sampled from a human donor in good health (CMV status not recorded). Some clones in this sample may be carry-over from other donors' samples. This specimen consisted of CD8+ T cells from cultured PBMCs, obtained from culture after CMV antigen stimulation. The CDR3 DNA is TGTGCCAGCCGAACGTTCACCCGTCGGACGTCCTCCTACGAGCAGTACTTC. Translated: CASRTFTRRTSSYEQYF.